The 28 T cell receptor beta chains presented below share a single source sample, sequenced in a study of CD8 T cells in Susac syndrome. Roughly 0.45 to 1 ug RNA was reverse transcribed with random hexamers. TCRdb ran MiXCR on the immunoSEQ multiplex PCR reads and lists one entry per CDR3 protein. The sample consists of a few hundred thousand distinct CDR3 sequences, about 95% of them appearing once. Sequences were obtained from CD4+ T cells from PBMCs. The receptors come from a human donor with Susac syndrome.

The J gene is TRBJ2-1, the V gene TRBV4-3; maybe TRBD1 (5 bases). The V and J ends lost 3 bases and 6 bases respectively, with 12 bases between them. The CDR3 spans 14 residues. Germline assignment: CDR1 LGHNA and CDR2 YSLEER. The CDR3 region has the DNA TGCGCCAGCAGCCAGGACAAGATTACCAATGAGCAGTTCTTC. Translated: CASSQDKITNEQFF.

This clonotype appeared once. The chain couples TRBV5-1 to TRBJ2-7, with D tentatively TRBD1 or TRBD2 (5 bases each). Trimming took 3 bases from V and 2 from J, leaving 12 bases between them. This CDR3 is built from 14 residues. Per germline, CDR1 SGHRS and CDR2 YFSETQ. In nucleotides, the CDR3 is TGCGCCAGCAGCTCCTCCGGGACCGCCTACGAGCAGTACTTC. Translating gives CASSSSGTAYEQYF.

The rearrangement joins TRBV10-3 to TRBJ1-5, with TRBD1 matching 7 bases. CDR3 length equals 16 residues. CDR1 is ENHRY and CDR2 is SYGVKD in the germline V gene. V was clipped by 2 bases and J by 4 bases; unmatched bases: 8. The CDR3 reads CAISEPGGTVNQPQHF. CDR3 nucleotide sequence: TGTGCCATCAGTGAGCCCGGCGGGACAGTTAATCAGCCCCAGCATTTT.

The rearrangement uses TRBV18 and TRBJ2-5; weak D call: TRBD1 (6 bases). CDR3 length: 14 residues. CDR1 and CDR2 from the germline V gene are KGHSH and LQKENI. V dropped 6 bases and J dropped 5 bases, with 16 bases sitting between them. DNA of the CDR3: TGTGCCAGCTCCCAGGGGACCTCCAGGGAGACCCAGTACTTC. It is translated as CASSQGTSRETQYF. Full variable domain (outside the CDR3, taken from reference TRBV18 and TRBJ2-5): NAGVMQNPRHLVRRRGQEARLRCSPMKGHSHVYWYRQLPEEGLKFMVYLQKENIIDESGMPKERFSAEFPKEGPSILRIQQVVRGDSAAYFCASSQGTSRETQYFGPGTRLLVL.

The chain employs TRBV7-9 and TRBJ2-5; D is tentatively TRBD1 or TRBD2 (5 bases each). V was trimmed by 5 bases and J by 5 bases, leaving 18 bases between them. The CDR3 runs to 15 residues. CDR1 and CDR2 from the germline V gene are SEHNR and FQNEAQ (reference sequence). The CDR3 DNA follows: TGTGCCAGCAGCCTCGGGACCCCTTCAGTGGAGACCCAGTACTTC. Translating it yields CASSLGTPSVETQYF.

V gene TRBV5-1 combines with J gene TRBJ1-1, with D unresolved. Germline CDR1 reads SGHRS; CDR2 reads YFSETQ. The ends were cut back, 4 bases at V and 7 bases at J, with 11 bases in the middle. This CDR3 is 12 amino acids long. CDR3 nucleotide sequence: TGCGCCAGCAGCCCGGGCACGAGTGAAGCTTTCTTT. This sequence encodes CASSPGTSEAFF. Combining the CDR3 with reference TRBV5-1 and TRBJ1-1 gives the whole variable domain KAGVTQTPRYLIKTRGQQVTLSCSPISGHRSVSWYQQTPGQGLQFLFEYFSETQRNKGNFPGRFSGRQFSNSRSEMNVSTLELGDSALYLCASSPGTSEAFFGQGTRLTVV.

In DNA, the CDR3 is TGTGCCTGGAGTGTAGCCAGCGGGGGGCTGGAGACCCAGTACTTC. This codes for CAWSVASGGLETQYF. The chain couples TRBV30 to TRBJ2-5; 9 bases match TRBD2. V dropped 0 bases and J dropped 5; count of bases not matched to a gene: 7. CDR1 and CDR2 (germline): GTSNPN, SVGIG (reference sequence). CDR3 length equals 15 residues.

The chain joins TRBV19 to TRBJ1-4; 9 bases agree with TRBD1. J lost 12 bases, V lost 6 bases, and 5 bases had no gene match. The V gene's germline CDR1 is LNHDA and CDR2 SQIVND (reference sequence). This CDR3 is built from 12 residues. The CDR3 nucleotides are TGTGCCAGTAGCCCACAGGGGGCTGAACTGTTTTTT. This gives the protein CASSPQGAELFF.

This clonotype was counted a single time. CDR3 DNA sequence: TGTGCCAGCAGCTTAGCATCGATCCGGGGCTGTGGCTACACCTTC. Encoded protein: CASSLASIRGCGYTF. This chain joins TRBV7-6 and TRBJ1-2, with D perhaps matching TRBD1 (5 bases). The CDR3 extends over 15 amino acids. The V and J ends lost 0 bases and 7 bases respectively, with 15 bases between them. Looked up from germline, CDR1 is SGHVS and CDR2 is FNYEAQ.

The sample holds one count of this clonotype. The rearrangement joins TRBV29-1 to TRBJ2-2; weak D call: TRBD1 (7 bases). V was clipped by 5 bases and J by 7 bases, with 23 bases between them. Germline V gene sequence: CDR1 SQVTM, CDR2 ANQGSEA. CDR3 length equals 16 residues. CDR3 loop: CSVSRDSGWFGGELFF. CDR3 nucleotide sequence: TGCAGCGTTTCACGGGACAGCGGGTGGTTTGGCGGGGAGCTGTTTTTT.

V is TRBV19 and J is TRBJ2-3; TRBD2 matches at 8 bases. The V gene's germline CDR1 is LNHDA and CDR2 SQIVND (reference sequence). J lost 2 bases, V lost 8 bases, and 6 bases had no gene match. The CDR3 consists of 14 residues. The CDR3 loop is CASSRGDITDTQYF. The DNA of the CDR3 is TGTGCCAGTTCGCGGGGGGACATCACAGATACGCAGTATTTT.

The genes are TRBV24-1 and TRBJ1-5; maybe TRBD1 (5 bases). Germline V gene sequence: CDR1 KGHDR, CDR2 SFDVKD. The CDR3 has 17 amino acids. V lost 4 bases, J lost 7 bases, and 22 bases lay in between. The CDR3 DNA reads TGTGCCACCAGTGAATCGCGGGGCCAGGCGATCAGGCAGCCCCAGCATTTT. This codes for CATSESRGQAIRQPQHF.

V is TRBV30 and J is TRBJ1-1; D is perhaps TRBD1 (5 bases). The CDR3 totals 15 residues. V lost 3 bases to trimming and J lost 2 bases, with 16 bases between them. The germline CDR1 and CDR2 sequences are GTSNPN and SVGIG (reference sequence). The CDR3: CAWRPYTTVNTEAFF. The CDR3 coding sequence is TGTGCCTGGAGGCCGTACACGACAGTTAACACTGAAGCTTTCTTT.

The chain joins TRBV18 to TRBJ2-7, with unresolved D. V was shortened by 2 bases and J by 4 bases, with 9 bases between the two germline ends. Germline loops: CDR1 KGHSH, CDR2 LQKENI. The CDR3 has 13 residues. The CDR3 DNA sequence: TGTGCCAGCTCACCAGATGCGACTTACGAGCAGTACTTC. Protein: CASSPDATYEQYF.

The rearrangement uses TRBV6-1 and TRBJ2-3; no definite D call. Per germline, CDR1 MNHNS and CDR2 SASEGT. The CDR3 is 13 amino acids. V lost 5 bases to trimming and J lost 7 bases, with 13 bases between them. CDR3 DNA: TGTGCCAGCAGTTTAACCCTGTTGAATACGCAGTATTTT. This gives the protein CASSLTLLNTQYF.

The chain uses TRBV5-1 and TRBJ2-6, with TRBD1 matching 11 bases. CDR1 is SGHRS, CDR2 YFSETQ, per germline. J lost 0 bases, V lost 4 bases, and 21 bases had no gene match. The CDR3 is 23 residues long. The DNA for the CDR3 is TGCGCCAGCAGCCCCCGGCCTCCGCAGGGGACAGGGGGTTCCTTCTCTGGGGCCAACGTCCTGACTTTC. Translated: CASSPRPPQGTGGSFSGANVLTF.

DNA for the CDR3: TGCAGTGCTGGAGCATCGGGCGGGAGCACAGATACGCAGTATTTT. This encodes CSAGASGGSTDTQYF. This rearrangement joins TRBV20-1 to TRBJ2-3, with D possibly TRBD2 on 5 matching bases. The V gene lost 5 bases and the J gene lost 0 bases, with 15 bases spanning the gap. Germline loops: CDR1 DFQATT, CDR2 SNEGSKA (reference sequence). This CDR3 is 15 amino acids long.

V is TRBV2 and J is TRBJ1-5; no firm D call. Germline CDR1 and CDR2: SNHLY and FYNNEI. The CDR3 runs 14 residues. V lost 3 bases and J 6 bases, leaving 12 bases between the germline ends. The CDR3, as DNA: TGTGCCAGCAGTGACCCCTCGGGTGTTCAGCCCCAGCATTTT. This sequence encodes CASSDPSGVQPQHF. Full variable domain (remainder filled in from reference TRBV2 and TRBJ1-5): EPEVTQTPSHQVTQMGQEVILRCVPISNHLYFYWYRQILGQKVEFLVSFYNNEISEKSEIFDDQFSVERPDGSNFTLKIRSTKLEDSAMYFCASSDPSGVQPQHFGDGTRLSIL.

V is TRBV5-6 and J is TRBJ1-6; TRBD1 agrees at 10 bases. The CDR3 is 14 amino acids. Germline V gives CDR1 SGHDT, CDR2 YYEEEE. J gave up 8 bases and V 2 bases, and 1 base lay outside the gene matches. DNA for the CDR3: TGTGCCAGCAGCTTCGGGACAGGGGATTCACCCCTCCACTTT. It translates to CASSFGTGDSPLHF.

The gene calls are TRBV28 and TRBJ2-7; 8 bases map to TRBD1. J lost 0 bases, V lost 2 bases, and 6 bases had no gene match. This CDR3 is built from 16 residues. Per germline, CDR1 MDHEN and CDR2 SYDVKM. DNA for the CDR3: TGTGCCAGCAGTTTAGGGGGAACAGGGGGCTCCTACGAGCAGTACTTC. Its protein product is CASSLGGTGGSYEQYF.

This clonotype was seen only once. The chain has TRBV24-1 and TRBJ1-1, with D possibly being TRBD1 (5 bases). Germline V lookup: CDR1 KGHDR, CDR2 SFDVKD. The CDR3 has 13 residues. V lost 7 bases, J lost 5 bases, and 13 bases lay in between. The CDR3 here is CATRKTVETEAFF. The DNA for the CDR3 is TGTGCCACCAGAAAGACAGTGGAGACTGAAGCTTTCTTT.

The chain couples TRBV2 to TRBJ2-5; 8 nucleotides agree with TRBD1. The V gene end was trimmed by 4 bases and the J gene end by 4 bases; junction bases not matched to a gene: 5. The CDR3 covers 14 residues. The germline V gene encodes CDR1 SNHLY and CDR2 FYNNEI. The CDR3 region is CASSGTGSRETQYF. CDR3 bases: TGTGCCAGCAGTGGGACAGGGTCTCGAGAGACCCAGTACTTC.

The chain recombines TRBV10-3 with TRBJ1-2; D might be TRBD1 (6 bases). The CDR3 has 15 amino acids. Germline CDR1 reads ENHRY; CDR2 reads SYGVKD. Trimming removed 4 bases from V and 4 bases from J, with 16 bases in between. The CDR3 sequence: CAISADSDRSYGYTF. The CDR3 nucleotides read TGTGCCATCAGTGCTGATTCTGACAGGAGCTATGGCTACACCTTC.

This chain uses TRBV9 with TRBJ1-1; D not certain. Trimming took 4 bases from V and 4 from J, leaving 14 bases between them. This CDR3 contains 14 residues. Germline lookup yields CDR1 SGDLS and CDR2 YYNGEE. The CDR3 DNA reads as TGTGCCAGCAGCAGCGGTCGCGGTTCCACTGAAGCTTTCTTT. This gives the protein CASSSGRGSTEAFF.

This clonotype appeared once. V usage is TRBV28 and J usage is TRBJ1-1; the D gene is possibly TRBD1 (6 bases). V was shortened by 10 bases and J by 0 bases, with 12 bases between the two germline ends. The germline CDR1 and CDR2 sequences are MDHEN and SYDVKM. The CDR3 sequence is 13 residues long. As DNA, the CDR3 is TGTGCCACCCGACAGGCAATGAACACTGAAGCTTTCTTT. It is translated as CATRQAMNTEAFF. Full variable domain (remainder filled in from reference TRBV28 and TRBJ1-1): DVKVTQSSRYLVKRTGEKVFLECVQDMDHENMFWYRQDPGLGLRLIYFSYDVKMKEKGDIPEGYSVSREKKERFSLILESASTNQTSMYLCATRQAMNTEAFFGQGTRLTVV.

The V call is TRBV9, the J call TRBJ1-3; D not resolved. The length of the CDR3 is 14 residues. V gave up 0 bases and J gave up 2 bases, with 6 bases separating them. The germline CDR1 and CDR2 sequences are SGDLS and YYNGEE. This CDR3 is CASSVEAAGNTIYF. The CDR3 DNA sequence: TGTGCCAGCAGCGTAGAGGCAGCTGGAAACACCATATATTTT.

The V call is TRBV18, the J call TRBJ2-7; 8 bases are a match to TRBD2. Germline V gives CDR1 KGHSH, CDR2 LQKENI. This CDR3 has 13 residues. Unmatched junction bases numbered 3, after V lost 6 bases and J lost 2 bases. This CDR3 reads CASSGGGAYEQYF. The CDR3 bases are TGTGCCAGCTCCGGGGGGGGTGCCTACGAGCAGTACTTC.

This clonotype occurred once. The CDR3, as DNA: TGCAGTGCTAGAGATCGGCCCGGGGGGCCTCTCTCCAACACTGAAGCTTTCTTT. Protein sequence: CSARDRPGGPLSNTEAFF. The chain couples TRBV20-1 to TRBJ1-1; maybe TRBD1 (6 bases). Germline V gene data show CDR1 as DFQATT and CDR2 as SNEGSKA (reference sequence). The CDR3 is 18 amino acids. V gave up 0 bases and J gave up 2 bases, with 22 bases separating them.